These 3 T cell receptor beta chains originate from one sample sequenced in a study of regulatory T cells in long-lasting Graves disease. Arm-PCR with iRepertoire HTBI primers amplified the CDR3 regions for these TCR beta libraries. Via MiXCR, TCRdb re-called the multiplex PCR reads, giving one row per CDR3 protein. This table has over 200,000 distinct CDR3 sequences, about 17% appearing once. Time point defined: newly diagnosed GD, antithyroid drugs for less than 3 months. Researchers made the TCR library from RNA that was extracted from PBMCs. The same data also went into a second study, on T cells in Graves' hyperthyroidism and ophthalmopathy.

The sample was peripheral blood mononuclear cells (PBMCs), taken at new diagnosis, from a patient treated with antithyroid drugs. The receptors come from a young woman with Graves disease.

This clonotype was counted between two and nine times. The chain couples TRBV5-1 to TRBJ1-4; TRBD1 might be the D (5 bases). There are 13 residues in the CDR3. V was clipped by 2 bases and J by 9 bases, with 11 bases between them. Germline lookup yields CDR1 SGHRS and CDR2 YFSETQ. The CDR3 DNA sequence: TGCGCCAGCAGCTTAGGGGTCAGGAAAAAACTGTTTTTT. This sequence encodes CASSLGVRKKLFF.

There are a few counts of this clonotype. A clone one base away is much larger, so this may be a read error. The chain employs TRBV7-3 and TRBJ1-1, with no clear D. The length of the CDR3 is 15 residues. Germline CDR1 and CDR2: SGHTA and FQGTGA. Trimming shortened V by 3 bases and J by 0 bases, and 11 bases separated the two germline ends. The DNA of the CDR3 is TGTGCCAGCAGCTTCGAGGCAGCCATGAACACTGAAGCTTTCTTT. Its protein is CASSFEAAMNTEAFF.

This clonotype was observed at least ten times. The V call is TRBV2, the J call TRBJ1-4, with 7 bases identical to TRBD1. The CDR3 is 15 amino acids. J was trimmed by 7 bases and V by 7 bases; bases with no gene match: 12. Looked up from germline, CDR1 is SNHLY and CDR2 is FYNNEI. The CDR3 DNA is TGTGCCAGCACCCCTGAGCAGACAGGGCTTGAAAAACTGTTTTTT. Amino acid sequence: CASTPEQTGLEKLFF.